Each of the 30 T cell receptor beta chains below was sequenced from the same sample in a study of blood T cell repertoires in COVID-19. Clones were read by immunoSEQ multiplex PCR, and TCRdb kept only the in-frame ones, dropping some. The table records 200,000 to 250,000 clones, approximately 85% of them present only once. The sample comprised PBMCs or T cells enriched from blood (not recorded which). All receptors derive from a woman aged 45-60 years with acute COVID-19.

This clone appeared a few times. CDR3 DNA: TGTGCCAGCGGGGAGGGGGGCTATGGCTACACCTTC. Its translation is CASGEGGYGYTF. The V gene is TRBV6-5, the J gene TRBJ1-2; the D gene is possibly TRBD1 (6 bases). Germline CDR1 MNHEY, CDR2 SVGAGI. The V gene lost 8 bases and the J gene lost 4 bases, with 11 bases spanning the gap. This CDR3 has 12 residues.

The gene calls are TRBV7-2 and TRBJ1-1; D gene unclear. The CDR3 has 13 residues. Germline CDR1 reads SGHTA; CDR2 reads FQGNSA. The germline V and J ends were trimmed by 3 bases and 1 base, with 6 bases remaining between them. The CDR3: CASSLRPNTEAFF. In nucleotides, the CDR3 is TGTGCCAGCAGCTTGAGGCCGAACACTGAAGCTTTCTTT.

In this sample, this clone turned up once. The CDR3 DNA reads as TGCAGCGGTTCGGGAAGTCAGTCAGTCAATGAGCAGTTCTTC. This translates into CSGSGSQSVNEQFF. V and J are TRBV29-1 and TRBJ2-1; the D gene is possibly TRBD2 (5 bases). The CDR3 covers 14 residues. Trimming left V 7 bases short and J 6 bases short, with 19 bases between. Germline V CDR1 and CDR2: SQVTM, ANQGSEA.

V is TRBV9 and J is TRBJ2-3; the match to TRBD2 covers 7 bases. CDR1 is SGDLS and CDR2 is YYNGEE in the germline V gene. The CDR3 runs to 16 residues. Unmatched junction bases numbered 7, after V lost 3 bases and J lost 0 bases. DNA for the CDR3: TGTGCCAGCAGCGAGAGTGGGGGGGTTAGCACAGATACGCAGTATTTT. Amino acid sequence: CASSESGGVSTDTQYF.

This chain links TRBV6-4 with TRBJ2-2; maybe TRBD1 (5 bases). The CDR3 is 15 residues long. Germline assignment: CDR1 MRHNA and CDR2 SNTAGT. Trimming pared 3 bases from V and 6 bases from J, leaving 14 bases between. The CDR3 DNA reads as TGTGCCAGCAGTGAAGGGGCCGGAAGGCCCGGGGAGCTGTTTTTT. It yields the protein CASSEGAGRPGELFF.

This rearrangement joins TRBV4-1 to TRBJ1-1, with 9 bases that match TRBD1. The CDR3 covers 13 residues. The V gene end was trimmed by 4 bases and the J gene end by 5 bases; junction bases not matched to a gene: 2. Germline V gene data show CDR1 as MGHRA and CDR2 as YSYEKL. The CDR3 sequence is CASSPDRGTEAFF. The CDR3 coding sequence is TGCGCCAGCAGCCCGGACAGGGGTACTGAAGCTTTCTTT.

This sequence joins TRBV15 and TRBJ2-1; no reliable D call. The CDR3 contains 13 residues. Trimming took 0 bases from V and 5 from J, leaving 5 bases between them. The germline V gene has CDR1 LNHNV and CDR2 YYDKDF (reference sequence). In nucleotides, the CDR3 is TGTGCCACCAGCAGAGATCTTGACAATGAGCAGTTCTTC. Translation: CATSRDLDNEQFF.

V is TRBV2 and J is TRBJ1-3; D might be TRBD1 (6 bases). CDR3 size: 15 residues. Germline V gene data show CDR1 as SNHLY and CDR2 as FYNNEI. The V and J ends lost 3 bases and 4 bases respectively, with 13 bases between them. The CDR3 here is CASSEGNRVGNTIYF. The CDR3 region has the DNA TGTGCCAGCAGTGAGGGAAACAGGGTCGGAAACACCATATATTTT.

The V and J genes are TRBV6-5 and TRBJ2-7; 8 bases are shared with TRBD2. This CDR3 region has 15 residues. V trimming: 8 bases; J trimming: 2 bases; junction bases outside the gene matches: 11. Germline V CDR1 and CDR2: MNHEY, SVGAGI. The CDR3 region is CASRTAGGPPYEQYF. The DNA for the CDR3 is TGTGCCAGCCGAACGGCGGGGGGCCCTCCCTACGAGCAGTACTTC.

The chain couples TRBV7-9 to TRBJ1-5; a possible D gene is TRBD1 (5 bases). This CDR3 contains 13 residues. Germline V gene lookup returns CDR1 SEHNR and CDR2 FQNEAQ (reference sequence). V was clipped by 3 bases and J by 4 bases, with 7 bases between them. CDR3 in DNA: TGTGCCAGCAGCTTTGGGGCGAATCAGCCCCAGCATTTT. Translation gives CASSFGANQPQHF.

The chain links TRBV7-2 to TRBJ2-7, with TRBD1 as a possible D gene (6 bases). Per germline, CDR1 SGHTA and CDR2 FQGNSA. This CDR3 has 15 residues. V lost 1 base to trimming and J lost 0 bases, with 10 bases between them. CDR3: CASSLGQESSYEQYF. CDR3 in DNA: TGTGCCAGCAGCTTAGGACAGGAGAGCTCCTACGAGCAGTACTTC.

V is TRBV18 and J is TRBJ2-3; 10 bases match TRBD2. J lost 1 base, V lost 4 bases, and 5 bases had no gene match. Germline V lookup: CDR1 KGHSH, CDR2 LQKENI. The CDR3 has 16 residues. DNA for the CDR3: TGTGCCAGCTCACAACTCCTAGCGGGGGGCACAGATACGCAGTATTTT. Translated: CASSQLLAGGTDTQYF.

Of note for this clone: One base away lies a much larger clone, so this may be a sequencing read error. This chain links TRBV14 with TRBJ1-2; possibly TRBD1 for D (5 bases). Trimming took 1 base from V and 6 from J, leaving 6 bases between them. From germline, CDR1 is SGHDN and CDR2 FVKESK. The CDR3 runs 12 residues. The CDR3 bases are TGTGCCAGCAGCCAAGTAGGGGATGGCTACACCTTC. Protein sequence: CASSQVGDGYTF.

The chain is built from TRBV6-5 and TRBJ2-1; perhaps TRBD2 as D (6 bases). Trimming took 6 bases from V and 4 from J, leaving 7 bases between them. This CDR3 is built from 12 residues. Germline CDR1 and CDR2: MNHEY and SVGAGI. CDR3 sequence: CASRDYYNEQFF. CDR3 DNA sequence: TGTGCCAGCAGGGACTATTACAATGAGCAGTTCTTC.

The chain is built from TRBV5-1 and TRBJ1-1, with D perhaps TRBD1 (5 bases). The CDR3 is made up of 14 amino acids. Germline CDR1 is SGHRS and CDR2 is YFSETQ. Between the trimmed V and J ends, which lost 0 bases and 6 bases, there was a span of 12 bases. CDR3 nucleotides: TGCGCCAGCAGCTTGGGACAGAGAACGTCTGAAGCTTTCTTT. Encoded protein: CASSLGQRTSEAFF.

The chain uses TRBV3-1 (or the pseudogene TRBV3-2) and TRBJ1-1, with D maybe TRBD1 (6 bases). The CDR3 contains 15 residues. The V end lost 4 bases, the J end lost 7 bases, and 19 bases lay between the germline ends. CDR1 and CDR2 (germline): LGHDT, YNNKEL (reference sequence). As DNA, the CDR3 is TGTGCCAGCAGCCGGCTAACCCGGGGACAAGGTGAAGCTTTCTTT. Translating gives CASSRLTRGQGEAFF.

The chain combines TRBV7-2 with TRBJ1-5, with a possible D match to TRBD1 (5 bases). V lost 1 base and J 7 bases, leaving 14 bases between the germline ends. The CDR3 runs 15 residues. From germline, CDR1 is SGHTA and CDR2 FQGNSA. CDR3 amino acids: CASSLEARAGQPQHF. CDR3 nucleotides: TGTGCCAGCAGCTTAGAGGCCAGGGCAGGACAGCCCCAGCATTTT.

V and J are TRBV27 and TRBJ2-1, with a tentative D call TRBD2 (5 bases). Germline V gene lookup returns CDR1 MNHEY and CDR2 SMNVEV (reference sequence). Between the trimmed V and J ends, which lost 5 bases and 3 bases, there was a span of 14 bases. This CDR3 is built from 15 residues. The CDR3 sequence: CASSIDRLHYNEQFF. CDR3 bases: TGTGCCAGCAGTATTGACCGACTACACTACAATGAGCAGTTCTTC.

Note on this clone: It may be a read error: a sequence one base away is much more abundant. The chain uses TRBV5-4 and TRBJ1-2; 7 nucleotides line up with TRBD1. V lost 0 bases and J lost 2; bases outside the gene matches: 1. Germline CDR1 reads SGHNT; CDR2 reads YYREEE (reference sequence). The CDR3 is 14 amino acids. CDR3 nucleotide sequence: TGTGCCAGCAGCTTGGAGACAGGGAACTATGGCTACACCTTC. Its protein is CASSLETGNYGYTF.

The chain combines TRBV4-3 with TRBJ2-7; 8 bases are shared with TRBD1. The length of the CDR3 is 13 residues. Germline CDR1 reads LGHNA; CDR2 reads YSLEER. The V and J ends lost 4 bases and 5 bases, in that order; junction bases with no gene match: 4. CDR3 in amino acids: CASSRGQGDEQYF. CDR3 nucleotide sequence: TGCGCCAGCAGCCGTGGACAGGGCGACGAGCAGTACTTC.

The chain couples TRBV5-1 to TRBJ1-3; the D gene is possibly TRBD1 (6 bases). The germline V and J ends were trimmed by 6 bases and 0 bases, with 13 bases remaining between them. Germline V gene data show CDR1 as SGHRS and CDR2 as YFSETQ. The CDR3 totals 15 residues. DNA of the CDR3: TGCGCCAGCACTTTGACAGGAGACTCTGGAAACACCATATATTTT. Protein: CASTLTGDSGNTIYF.

The gene calls are TRBV19 and TRBJ1-1; possibly TRBD1 for D (5 bases). CDR1 is LNHDA and CDR2 is SQIVND in the germline V gene (reference sequence). V dropped 1 base and J dropped 4 bases, with 13 bases sitting between them. The CDR3 is made up of 15 amino acids. The CDR3 coding sequence is TGTGCCAGTAGTATAGGTAAGGGCGGGGGCACTGAAGCTTTCTTT. This gives the protein CASSIGKGGGTEAFF.

In regard to this clone: Different DNA sequences within this sample yield the same CDR3. The chain uses TRBV12-3 or TRBV12-4 and TRBJ1-1; D might be TRBD1 (5 bases). CDR3 length equals 13 residues. The V end lost 6 bases, the J end lost 2 bases, and 10 bases lay between the germline ends. This CDR3 is CASSLTVNTEAFF. The DNA of the CDR3 is TGTGCCAGCAGCTTGACAGTAAACACTGAAGCTTTCTTT.

The chain combines TRBV7-3 with TRBJ2-3; D possibly corresponds to TRBD2 (5 bases). The V end was cut by 1 base, the J end by 6 bases, with 8 bases between. The V gene's germline CDR1 is SGHTA and CDR2 FQGTGA. The CDR3 extends over 13 amino acids. Here the CDR3 reads CASSLSLADTQYF. As DNA, the CDR3 is TGTGCCAGCAGCTTAAGCCTAGCCGATACGCAGTATTTT.

This clone was observed once. This chain joins TRBV6-5 and TRBJ1-4, with D perhaps TRBD1 (6 bases). V lost 6 bases, J lost 1 base, and 9 bases lay in between. CDR3 length equals 14 residues. The germline CDR1 and CDR2 sequences are MNHEY and SVGAGI. The CDR3 protein is CASRRTETNEKLFF. CDR3 coding DNA: TGTGCCAGCAGAAGGACAGAAACTAATGAAAAACTGTTTTTT.

V is TRBV30 and J is TRBJ1-2; no reliable D call. This CDR3 is built from 12 residues. The V and J ends lost 0 bases and 7 bases respectively, with 9 bases between them. The V gene's germline CDR1 is GTSNPN and CDR2 SVGIG (reference sequence). The CDR3 coding sequence is TGTGCCTGGAGTGTACTCGGGGTTGGCTACACCTTC. Encoded protein: CAWSVLGVGYTF.

This chain links TRBV5-1 with TRBJ1-6, with 12 positions matching TRBD1. CDR1 and CDR2 from the germline V gene are SGHRS and YFSETQ. Trimming removed 3 bases from V and 10 bases from J; junction bases left unmatched: 11. The CDR3 runs 17 residues. CDR3: CASSSVPGQGASSPLHF. The CDR3 DNA reads as TGCGCCAGCAGCTCTGTCCCGGGACAGGGGGCCTCGTCACCCCTCCACTTT.

The chain carries TRBV3-1 (or the pseudogene TRBV3-2) and TRBJ1-6; D not resolved. With 0 bases removed from V and 0 bases from J, the gap between germline ends came to 12 bases. CDR1 and CDR2 (germline): LGHDT, YNNKEL (reference sequence). The CDR3 has 18 amino acids. CDR3: CASSQDPLPSSYNSPLHF. The CDR3 DNA follows: TGTGCCAGCAGCCAAGACCCGCTTCCGAGCTCCTATAATTCACCCCTCCACTTT.

In its sample, this clone was seen many times. The chain is built from TRBV6-5 and TRBJ1-1; D call uncertain. Germline V gene lookup returns CDR1 MNHEY and CDR2 SVGAGI. The CDR3 extends over 13 amino acids. V lost 1 base and J lost 1, with 4 bases in between. In nucleotides, the CDR3 is TGTGCCAGCAGTTACTGGCAGAACACTGAAGCTTTCTTT. It is translated as CASSYWQNTEAFF.

V and J are TRBV9 and TRBJ2-3; TRBD2 matches 7 bases. CDR3 size: 16 residues. Unmatched junction bases numbered 5, after V lost 0 bases and J lost 1 base. The germline CDR1 and CDR2 sequences are SGDLS and YYNGEE. The CDR3 here is CASSVAIRGGTDTQYF. The CDR3 coding sequence is TGTGCCAGCAGCGTAGCTATACGGGGGGGCACAGATACGCAGTATTTT. The full variable domain, its missing parts supplied by reference TRBV9 and TRBJ2-3, is DSGVTQTPKHLITATGQRVTLRCSPRSGDLSVYWYQQSLDQGLQFLIQYYNGEERAKGNILERFSAQQFPDLHSELNLSSLELGDSALYFCASSVAIRGGTDTQYFGPGTRLTVL.